This T cell receptor beta chain was recovered during a study of blood T cell repertoires in COVID-19. Using immunoSEQ multiplex PCR, the repertoire was profiled, and TCRdb retains in-frame clones only, with some absent. This table holds 200,000 to 250,000 clones, approximately 82% found once. The CDR3 runs 12 residues. Germline assignment: CDR1 SQVTM and CDR2 ANQGSEA. V shed 3 bases and J shed 5 bases, with 8 bases lying between them. The V and J genes are TRBV29-1 and TRBJ2-1, with D unclear. Input material: peripheral blood. This sequence originates from a woman aged 18 to 35 with acute or convalescent COVID-19. CDR3 residues: CSVEARNNEQFF. The CDR3 region has the DNA TGCAGCGTTGAGGCTAGAAACAATGAGCAGTTCTTC.